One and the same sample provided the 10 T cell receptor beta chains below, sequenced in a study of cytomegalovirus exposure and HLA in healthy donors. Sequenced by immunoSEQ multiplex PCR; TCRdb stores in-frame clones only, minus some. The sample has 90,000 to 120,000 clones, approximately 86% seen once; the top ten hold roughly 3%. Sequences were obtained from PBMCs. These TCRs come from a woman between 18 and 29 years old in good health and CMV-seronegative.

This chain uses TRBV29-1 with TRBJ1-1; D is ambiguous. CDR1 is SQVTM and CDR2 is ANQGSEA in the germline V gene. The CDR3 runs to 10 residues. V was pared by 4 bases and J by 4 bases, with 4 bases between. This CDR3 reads CSVVGTEAFF. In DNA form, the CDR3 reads TGCAGCGTTGTCGGCACTGAAGCTTTCTTT.

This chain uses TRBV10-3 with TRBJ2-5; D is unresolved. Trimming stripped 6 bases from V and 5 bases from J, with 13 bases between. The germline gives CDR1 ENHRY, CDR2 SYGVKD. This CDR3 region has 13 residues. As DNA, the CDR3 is TGTGCCATCAGCCAGGTATCACGGGAGACCCAGTACTTC. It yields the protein CAISQVSRETQYF.

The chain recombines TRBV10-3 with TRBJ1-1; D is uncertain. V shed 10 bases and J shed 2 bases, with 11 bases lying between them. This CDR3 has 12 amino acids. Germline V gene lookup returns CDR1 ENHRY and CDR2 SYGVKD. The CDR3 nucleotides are TGTGCCACCAAGACTGCAAACACTGAAGCTTTCTTT. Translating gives CATKTANTEAFF.

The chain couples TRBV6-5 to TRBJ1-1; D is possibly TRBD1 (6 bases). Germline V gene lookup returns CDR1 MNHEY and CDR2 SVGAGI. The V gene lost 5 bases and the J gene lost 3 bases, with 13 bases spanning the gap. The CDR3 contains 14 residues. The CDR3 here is CASSVQGFDTEAFF. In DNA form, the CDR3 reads TGTGCCAGCAGTGTTCAGGGGTTCGACACTGAAGCTTTCTTT.

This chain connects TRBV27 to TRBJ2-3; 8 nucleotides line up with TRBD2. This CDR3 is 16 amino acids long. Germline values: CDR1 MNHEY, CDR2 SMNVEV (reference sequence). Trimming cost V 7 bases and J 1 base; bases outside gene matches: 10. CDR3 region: CASTKHSGEGTDTQYF. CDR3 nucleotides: TGTGCCAGCACCAAACATAGCGGGGAAGGCACAGATACGCAGTATTTT.

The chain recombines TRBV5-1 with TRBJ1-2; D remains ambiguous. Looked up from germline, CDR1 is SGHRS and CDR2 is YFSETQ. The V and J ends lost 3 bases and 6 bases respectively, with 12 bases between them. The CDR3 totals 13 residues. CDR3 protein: CASSSVRSHGYTF. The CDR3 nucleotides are TGCGCCAGCAGCTCGGTTAGGAGTCATGGCTACACCTTC.

The CDR3 region is CASSYSVAASGDGYTF. The CDR3 coding sequence is TGTGCCAGCAGTTACTCGGTGGCGGCCAGTGGTGATGGCTACACCTTC. J is TRBJ1-2 and V is TRBV6-5; D gene ambiguous. Germline CDR1 is MNHEY and CDR2 is SVGAGI. CDR3 length equals 16 residues. V lost 0 bases and J 6 bases, leaving 17 bases between the germline ends.

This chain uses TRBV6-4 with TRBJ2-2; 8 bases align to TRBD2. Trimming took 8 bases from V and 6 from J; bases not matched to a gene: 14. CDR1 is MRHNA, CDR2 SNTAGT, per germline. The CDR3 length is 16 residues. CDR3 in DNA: TGTGCCAGCTCTTCTTCCAGAGCGGGGGTCTCCGGGGAGCTGTTTTTT. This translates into CASSSSRAGVSGELFF.

CDR3 region: CASTGQGNGAGANVLTF. In DNA form, the CDR3 reads TGCGCCAGCACCGGGCAGGGGAATGGCGCTGGGGCCAACGTCCTGACTTTC. The gene calls are TRBV5-1 and TRBJ2-6; a possible D gene is TRBD1 (6 bases). V was clipped by 6 bases and J by 2 bases, with 18 bases between them. CDR1 and CDR2 (germline): SGHRS, YFSETQ. CDR3 size: 17 residues.

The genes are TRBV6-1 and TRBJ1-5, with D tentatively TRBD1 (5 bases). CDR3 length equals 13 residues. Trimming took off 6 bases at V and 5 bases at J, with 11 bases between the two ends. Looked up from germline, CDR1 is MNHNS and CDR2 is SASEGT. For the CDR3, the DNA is TGTGCCAGCAGAGGCAGGGTGGATCAGCCCCAGCATTTT. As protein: CASRGRVDQPQHF.